A selection of T cell receptor beta chains follows, all from one sample in a study of T cell changes during pregnancy in multiple sclerosis. The table came from immunoSEQ multiplex PCR; TCRdb's copy has only in-frame clones and leaves some out. The repertoire has under 90,000 clones, approximately 95% of them found once; the top ten carry 0.99%. The sample in question was peripheral blood, obtained in the second trimester of pregnancy. The receptors derive from a female donor in good health, enrolled as a control in a pregnancy study. The CDR3 runs from the conserved cysteine through the conserved F or W. The D gene is left open where the match is weak. Only some rows state a clone size, as once, few, many or a class for expanded clones.

v_gene	j_gene	d_gene	abundance	CDR3nt	CDR3aa
TRBV19	TRBJ1-4	NA	NA	TGTGCCAGTAGTATGGCCAGGGGCCGGGGAGTGCGTCTGTTTTTT	CASSMARGRGVRLFF
TRBV28	TRBJ2-1	NA	NA	TGTGCCAGCAGTCTGGCCGAAGCAGGCTCCTACAATGAGCAGTTCTTC	CASSLAEAGSYNEQFF
TRBV28	TRBJ2-7	TRBD1	NA	TGTGCCAGCAATATACAGGGGGCATTCTACGAGCAGTACTTC	CASNIQGAFYEQYF
TRBV5-1	TRBJ1-3	TRBD1	NA	TGCGCCAGCAGCTTGGGACAGGGCGGCTCTGGAAACACCATATATTTT	CASSLGQGGSGNTIYF
TRBV6-5	TRBJ2-1	TRBD2	NA	TGTGCCAGCAGAAGCGGGACCCCGACGGGATATGAGCAGTTCTTC	CASRSGTPTGYEQFF
TRBV19	TRBJ1-5	NA	once	TGTGCCAGTACCCTGTCCCCTTATAGCAATCAGCCCCAGCATTTT	CASTLSPYSNQPQHF
TRBV28	TRBJ1-5	NA	once	TGTGCCAGCAGTGGTACTGGTCAGCCCCAGCATTTT	CASSGTGQPQHF
TRBV7-9	TRBJ2-2	NA	NA	TGTGCCAGCAGCCCCGACTATACGAACACCGGGGAGCTGTTTTTT	CASSPDYTNTGELFF
TRBV4-1	TRBJ1-2	NA	NA	TGCGCCAGCAGCCCACCTGCGGGCCAGCCCTATGGCTACACCTTC	CASSPPAGQPYGYTF
TRBV28	TRBJ2-7	TRBD1	once	TGTGCCAGCAGTTTACGACAGGGAGCCTACGAGCAGTACTTC	CASSLRQGAYEQYF
TRBV5-1	TRBJ2-1	TRBD2	NA	TGCGCCAGCCGAGGGACTAGCGGGAGCAATGAGCAGTTCTTC	CASRGTSGSNEQFF
TRBV6-5	TRBJ1-1	NA	NA	TGTGCCAGCAGTTACTCGCTTAACAGGGCCAACACTGAAGCTTTCTTT	CASSYSLNRANTEAFF
TRBV19	TRBJ2-7	TRBD2	NA	TGTGCCAGTAGTAACCGAATCGGACTAGCGGGAGTCCCCGAGCAGTACTTC	CASSNRIGLAGVPEQYF
TRBV6-5	TRBJ2-3	NA	NA	TGTGCCAGCAGGGTAGACGGGACAGATACGCAGTATTTT	CASRVDGTDTQYF
TRBV5-6	TRBJ1-5	NA	NA	TGTGCCAGCAGCTTGGGCGGGGACCAGCCCCAGCATTTT	CASSLGGDQPQHF
TRBV7-9	TRBJ2-2	NA	NA	TGTGCCAGCAGCCACGGTGCCGGGGAGCTGTTTTTT	CASSHGAGELFF
TRBV23-1	TRBJ2-7	NA	NA	TGCGCCAGCAGTACCTTCCGGGTCGGGTTTGGGGAGCAGTACTTC	CASSTFRVGFGEQYF
TRBV6-7	TRBJ2-1	TRBD1	NA	TGTGCCAGCAGTTACCCCGACAGGGCCTACAATGAGCAGTTCTTC	CASSYPDRAYNEQFF
TRBV30	TRBJ2-3	NA	NA	TGTGCCTGGAGTGGAGACTCCTCCAGCGATACGCAGTATTTT	CAWSGDSSSDTQYF
TRBV9	TRBJ2-5	TRBD2	NA	TGTGCCAGCAGCGTACTAGCGGGTGGCCAAGAGACCCAGTACTTC	CASSVLAGGQETQYF
TRBV30	TRBJ1-6	TRBD1	NA	TGTGCCTGGACCGTTACCGGGACAGGGGGATCACCCCTCCACTTT	CAWTVTGTGGSPLHF
TRBV29-1	TRBJ2-1	NA	NA	TGCAGCGTTGGCCGGGACTCTTACAATGAGCAGTTCTTC	CSVGRDSYNEQFF
TRBV6-1	TRBJ1-5	NA	NA	TGTGCCAGCAGTGAATTTTGGGCTCAGCCCCAGCATTTT	CASSEFWAQPQHF
TRBV27	TRBJ2-7	TRBD2	once	TGTGCCAGCAGTTTATCCCCCCCCGGGGGGAGCTCCTACGAGCAGTACTTC	CASSLSPPGGSSYEQYF
TRBV7-9	TRBJ1-1	TRBD1	NA	TGTGCCAGCAGCTTACCCGGACAGGGAAACACTGAAGCTTTCTTT	CASSLPGQGNTEAFF
TRBV27	TRBJ2-2	NA	few	TGTGCCACGGAAGACAGTATGACCGGGGAGCTGTTTTTT	CATEDSMTGELFF
TRBV4-2	TRBJ2-7	NA	NA	TGTGCCAGCAGCCGCCTCGACGCAGCGGGTTCCTACGAGCAGTACTTC	CASSRLDAAGSYEQYF
TRBV6-5	TRBJ2-7	NA	NA	TGTGCCAGCAGTTACTCGAAGCTACCCGGCTCCTACGAGCAGTACTTC	CASSYSKLPGSYEQYF
TRBV25-1	TRBJ2-7	TRBD1	NA	TGTGCCAGCAGTAGTCCGGGACAGGGGGCCTACGAGCAGTACTTC	CASSSPGQGAYEQYF
TRBV4-1	TRBJ1-1	TRBD1	NA	TGCGCCAGCAGCCAAGCTAGTGGACAGGCTGAAGCTTTCTTT	CASSQASGQAEAFF
TRBV5-4	TRBJ2-7	NA	NA	TGTGCCAGCAGTTTGTGGGGGGGCTCAAACGAGCAGTACTTC	CASSLWGGSNEQYF
TRBV21-1	TRBJ1-5	NA	few	TGTGCCAGCAGCCCCCCCGGGGAAGGGCAAGGTCAGCCCCAGCATTTT	CASSPPGEGQGQPQHF
TRBV5-6	TRBJ2-3	NA	NA	TGTGCCAGCAGCTTGAAACGGTTCACAGATACGCAGTATTTT	CASSLKRFTDTQYF
TRBV20-1	TRBJ1-2	TRBD1	NA	TGCAGGGGCAGGGGGCGTGATGGCTACACCTTC	CRGRGRDGYTF
TRBV4-2	TRBJ2-7	NA	NA	TGTGCCAGCAGCCAAGAGGCGGGCGTCTCCTACGAGCAGTACTTC	CASSQEAGVSYEQYF
TRBV6-5	TRBJ2-3	NA	few	TGTGCCAGCAGCATACAAAGCACAGATACGCAGTATTTT	CASSIQSTDTQYF
TRBV18	TRBJ2-3	NA	NA	TGTGCCAGCTCACCAATTCCCGTCACAGATACGCAGTATTTT	CASSPIPVTDTQYF
TRBV11-3	TRBJ1-1	TRBD1	once	TGTGCCAGCAGCTTAATACAGGGGGCGAGGTTTAAAACTGAAGCTTTCTTT	CASSLIQGARFKTEAFF
TRBV5-8	TRBJ2-7	NA	NA	TGTGCCAGCAGCTTAATAGGGGAATCCTACGAGCAGTACTTC	CASSLIGESYEQYF
TRBV2	TRBJ2-3	TRBD2	NA	TGTGCCAGCAATGGGGGCGGGAGGGATACGCAGTATTTT	CASNGGGRDTQYF
TRBV5-1	TRBJ2-2	TRBD2	NA	TGCGCCAGCAGCTCCCCAGAAGCGGGAGGCACCGGGGAGCTGTTTTTT	CASSSPEAGGTGELFF
TRBV29-1	TRBJ2-1	TRBD1	NA	TGCAGCGCCGTCGACAGGGACGGCTACAATGAGCAGTTCTTC	CSAVDRDGYNEQFF
TRBV10-3	TRBJ1-2	NA	NA	TGTGCCATCAGCTACTACAGGGAAGGGGACTATGGCTACACCTTC	CAISYYREGDYGYTF
TRBV6-1	TRBJ2-3	NA	NA	TGTGCCAGCACTCCAGTGACAGATACGCAGTATTTT	CASTPVTDTQYF
TRBV29-1	TRBJ2-1	NA	NA	TGCAGCGTTGCAAGGACGACAGGAGACAATGAGCAGTTCTTC	CSVARTTGDNEQFF
TRBV28	TRBJ1-2	TRBD1	NA	TGTGCCAGCAGTTTCGTTGCCGGACAGGGGTATGGCTACACCTTC	CASSFVAGQGYGYTF
TRBV28	TRBJ2-7	NA	NA	TGTGCCAGCAGTTCCCCGTCAGGGGCATCCTACGAGCAGTACTTC	CASSSPSGASYEQYF
TRBV19	TRBJ2-7	NA	NA	TGTGCCAGTAGTCCCCTAGGAGGGGTATCCTACGAGCAGTACTTC	CASSPLGGVSYEQYF
TRBV5-5	TRBJ2-3	TRBD2	NA	TGTGCCAGCAGCGACGGGACTAGCGCCCGAGATACGCAGTATTTT	CASSDGTSARDTQYF
TRBV6-5	TRBJ2-7	TRBD2	NA	TGTGCCAGCAGCCGCGGGACTAGCGGGACTTACGAGCAGTACTTC	CASSRGTSGTYEQYF
TRBV6-5	TRBJ1-3	NA	NA	TGTGCCAGCAGTTACCAGAGAGGGAATGGAAACACCATATATTTT	CASSYQRGNGNTIYF
TRBV5-4	TRBJ2-7	TRBD1	NA	TGTGCCAGCAGCTTGGATCGGGACAGGGGCCACGAGCAGTACTTC	CASSLDRDRGHEQYF
TRBV5-1	TRBJ2-5	NA	NA	TGCGCCAGCAGCTTGCCGGGTGGTCAAGAGACCCAGTACTTC	CASSLPGGQETQYF
TRBV28	TRBJ2-7	TRBD2	NA	TGTGCCAGCAGTTTTCTAGCGGGCGCCTACGAGCAGTACTTC	CASSFLAGAYEQYF
TRBV5-1	TRBJ2-7	TRBD1	NA	TGCGCCAGCAGTATGGGGACAGCAGTCTACGAGCAGTACTTC	CASSMGTAVYEQYF
TRBV19	TRBJ1-5	NA	NA	TGTGCCAGTAGTTCCAAACTCAATCAGCCCCAGCATTTT	CASSSKLNQPQHF
TRBV19	TRBJ1-4	TRBD1	NA	TGTGCCAGTTCTTGGGACAGTTCTAATGAAAAACTGTTTTTT	CASSWDSSNEKLFF
TRBV11-2	TRBJ1-5	NA	NA	TGTGCCAGCAGCTTAGACGAGAGGGTAGAACAGCCCCAGCATTTT	CASSLDERVEQPQHF
TRBV27	TRBJ2-3	NA	NA	TGTGCCAGCAGTTCTAGAGTCTCAGATACGCAGTATTTT	CASSSRVSDTQYF